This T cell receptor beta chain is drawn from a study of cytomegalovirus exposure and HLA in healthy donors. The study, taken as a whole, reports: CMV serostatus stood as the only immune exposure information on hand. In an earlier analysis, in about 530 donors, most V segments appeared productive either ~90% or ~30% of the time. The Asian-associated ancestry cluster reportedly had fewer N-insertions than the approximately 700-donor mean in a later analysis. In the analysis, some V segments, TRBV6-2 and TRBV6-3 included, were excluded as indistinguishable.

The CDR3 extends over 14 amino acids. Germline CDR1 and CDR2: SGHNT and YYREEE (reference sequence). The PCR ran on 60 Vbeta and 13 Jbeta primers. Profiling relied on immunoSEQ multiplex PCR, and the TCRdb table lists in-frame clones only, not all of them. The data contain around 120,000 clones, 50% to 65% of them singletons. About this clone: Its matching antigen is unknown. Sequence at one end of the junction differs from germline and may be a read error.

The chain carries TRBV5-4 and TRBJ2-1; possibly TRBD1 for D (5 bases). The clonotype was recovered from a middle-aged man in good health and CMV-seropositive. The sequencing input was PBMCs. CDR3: CASSLGTMASPRVF. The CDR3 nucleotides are TGTGCCAGCAGCTTGGGGACAATGGCCAGTCCACGGGTCTTC.